What follows are 28 T cell receptor beta chains derived from one specimen sequenced in a study of blood T cell repertoires in COVID-19. Assay: immunoSEQ multiplex PCR; the TCRdb copy retains only in-frame clones and omits some. The sample shows some 140,000 clones, about four fifths of them seen only once. The sample taken for sequencing was peripheral blood. Receptor source: a woman aged 60-70 years with acute or convalescent COVID-19.

This clone was found once. The J gene is TRBJ2-7, the V gene TRBV5-1; 7 nucleotides match TRBD1. The CDR3 has 15 residues. With V trimmed by 0 bases and J by 3 bases, 6 bases remained unmatched. Per the germline V gene, CDR1 is SGHRS and CDR2 is YFSETQ. DNA of the CDR3: TGCGCCAGCAGCTTGGCCCTGACAGGGAGCTACGAGCAGTACTTC. This encodes CASSLALTGSYEQYF.

This chain joins TRBV7-2 and TRBJ1-2, with TRBD1 matching over 9 bases. After removal of 0 bases from V and 6 bases from J, the junction contained 8 bases not matched to a gene. This CDR3 has 16 residues. Germline assignment: CDR1 SGHTA and CDR2 FQGNSA. The CDR3 region has the DNA TGTGCCAGCAGCTTAGCGGGACAGGGCCTATTAGATGGCTACACCTTC. Its protein product is CASSLAGQGLLDGYTF.

The chain joins TRBV19 to TRBJ1-1; a weak D match, TRBD1 (5 bases). In germline, CDR1 is LNHDA, CDR2 SQIVND (reference sequence). This CDR3 spans 14 amino acids. The ends were cut back, 2 bases at V and 0 bases at J, with 7 bases in the middle. The CDR3 loop is CASSIIGVNTEAFF. CDR3 nucleotide sequence: TGTGCCAGTAGTATAATAGGGGTGAACACTGAAGCTTTCTTT.

V is TRBV7-7 and J is TRBJ2-2; 8 bases align to TRBD2. The CDR3 totals 16 residues. CDR1 and CDR2 (germline): SSHAT, FNYEAQ (reference sequence). CDR3 sequence: CASGAPGQANTGELFF. The CDR3 bases are TGTGCTAGCGGGGCCCCGGGACAAGCTAACACCGGGGAGCTGTTTTTT.

This chain uses TRBV6-5 with TRBJ1-3; 7 bases align to TRBD1. In germline, CDR1 is MNHEY, CDR2 SVGAGI. The CDR3 has 15 amino acids. V was pared by 6 bases and J by 3 bases, with 8 bases of the junction left unmatched. The chain's CDR3 is CASSMTGSGGNTIYF. For the CDR3, the DNA is TGTGCCAGCAGCATGACAGGGTCTGGTGGAAACACCATATATTTT.

The rearrangement uses TRBV19 and TRBJ2-3; D might be TRBD2 (5 bases). The CDR3 runs 17 residues. V gave up 7 bases and J gave up 2 bases, with 22 bases separating them. Per the germline V gene, CDR1 is LNHDA and CDR2 is SQIVND (reference sequence). The chain's CDR3 is CASNSIGNSRLTDTQYF. Written as DNA, the CDR3 is TGTGCCAGTAACTCTATCGGGAATAGCCGACTCACAGATACGCAGTATTTT.

The genes are TRBV2 and TRBJ2-7, with a weak D call TRBD1 (6 bases). V was shortened by 5 bases and J by 3 bases, with 11 bases between the two germline ends. Germline values: CDR1 SNHLY, CDR2 FYNNEI. This CDR3 has 13 residues. CDR3 in amino acids: CASSRQGNYEQYF. In DNA, the CDR3 is TGTGCCAGCAGTAGGCAGGGGAACTACGAGCAGTACTTC.

V usage is TRBV5-1 and J usage is TRBJ2-3; D perhaps matches TRBD1 (6 bases). CDR3 length: 17 amino acids. CDR1 is SGHRS and CDR2 is YFSETQ in the germline V gene. V was pared by 0 bases and J by 0 bases, with 14 bases between. The CDR3: CASSLVDSQASTDTQYF. In DNA form, the CDR3 reads TGCGCCAGCAGCTTGGTGGACAGCCAAGCTAGCACAGATACGCAGTATTTT.

The rearrangement joins TRBV7-3 to TRBJ2-3; D is perhaps TRBD2 (5 bases). Trimming left V 5 bases short and J 1 base short, with 7 bases between. In germline, CDR1 is SGHTA, CDR2 FQGTGA. The CDR3 is 13 amino acids. CDR3 loop: CASSIGGTDTQYF. The CDR3 bases are TGTGCCAGCAGCATCGGGGGCACAGATACGCAGTATTTT.

The chain employs TRBV12-3 or TRBV12-4 and TRBJ1-6; D remains unclear. Trimming removed 3 bases at V and 10 bases at J, with 10 bases between. The CDR3 sequence is 13 residues long. The CDR3 DNA sequence: TGTGCCAGCAGTTTTGCTGAGCTCTCACCCCTCCACTTT. Translated: CASSFAELSPLHF.

In its sample, this clone was seen once. The rearrangement links TRBV9 to TRBJ1-2, with unresolved D. Germline CDR1 reads SGDLS; CDR2 reads YYNGEE. This CDR3 contains 13 residues. Trimming removed 0 bases at V and 4 bases at J, with 7 bases between. As DNA, the CDR3 is TGTGCCAGCAGCGTAGCCCTAAGCTATGGCTACACCTTC. Protein sequence: CASSVALSYGYTF. Supplemented by reference TRBV9 and TRBJ1-2, the full variable domain reads DSGVTQTPKHLITATGQRVTLRCSPRSGDLSVYWYQQSLDQGLQFLIQYYNGEERAKGNILERFSAQQFPDLHSELNLSSLELGDSALYFCASSVALSYGYTFGSGTRLTVV.

V and J are TRBV2 and TRBJ2-5; 9 bases agree with TRBD2. There are 17 residues in the CDR3. The germline V gene encodes CDR1 SNHLY and CDR2 FYNNEI. The J segment lost 4 bases and the V segment lost 6 bases, leaving 15 bases of the junction unmatched. The CDR3 sequence is CASRIRRGGVMRETQYF. The CDR3 nucleotides read TGTGCCAGCAGGATTCGGCGGGGGGGGGTTATGCGAGAGACCCAGTACTTC.

V gene TRBV5-1 combines with J gene TRBJ1-3; TRBD1 is a possible D gene (5 bases). The V gene's germline CDR1 is SGHRS and CDR2 YFSETQ. V was cut by 2 bases and J by 3 bases, with 12 bases left in between. This CDR3 is 15 amino acids long. The CDR3 DNA sequence: TGCGCCAGCAGCTTAGGAGGGACTTATGGAAACACCATATATTTT. Translation gives CASSLGGTYGNTIYF. Combining the CDR3 with reference TRBV5-1 and TRBJ1-3 gives the whole variable domain KAGVTQTPRYLIKTRGQQVTLSCSPISGHRSVSWYQQTPGQGLQFLFEYFSETQRNKGNFPGRFSGRQFSNSRSEMNVSTLELGDSALYLCASSLGGTYGNTIYFGEGSWLTVV.

The genes are TRBV30 and TRBJ1-4; 10 nucleotides match TRBD1. The length of the CDR3 is 18 residues. V lost 0 bases to trimming and J lost 8 bases; unmatched junction nucleotides: 15. CDR1 and CDR2 (germline): GTSNPN, SVGIG (reference sequence). The CDR3 reads CAWSVPPSGTGVREKLFF. CDR3 in DNA: TGTGCCTGGAGTGTCCCCCCCTCCGGGACAGGGGTGCGCGAAAAACTGTTTTTT.

The chain joins TRBV25-1 to TRBJ1-1; a weak D match, TRBD1 (6 bases). Per germline, CDR1 MGHDK and CDR2 SYGVNS. Trimming took off 2 bases at V and 10 bases at J, with 20 bases between the two ends. The length of the CDR3 is 15 residues. The CDR3 DNA is TGTGCCAGCAGTGAACGGACCTGGGGGGGGCAGGGAGCTTTCTTT. Its translation is CASSERTWGGQGAFF.

This rearrangement joins TRBV4-2 to TRBJ1-3; 8 nucleotides agree with TRBD1. Unmatched junction bases numbered 6, after V lost 0 bases and J lost 2 bases. The germline CDR1 and CDR2 sequences are LGHNA and YNFKEQ. The CDR3 length is 17 residues. The DNA for the CDR3 is TGTGCCAGCAGCCAAGATGACGGGACAGGAGCTGGAAACACCATATATTTT. Its translation is CASSQDDGTGAGNTIYF.

The gene calls are TRBV5-1 and TRBJ1-1; 7 bases are shared with TRBD1. The CDR3 is made up of 15 amino acids. From germline, CDR1 is SGHRS and CDR2 YFSETQ. The ends lost 4 bases at V and 1 base at J; junction bases unmatched: 7. The CDR3 is CASSPVTGKNTEAFF. CDR3 sequence (DNA): TGCGCCAGCAGCCCGGTGACAGGGAAGAACACTGAAGCTTTCTTT.

The CDR3 nucleotides read TGTGCCAGCAGTGAAACAGGCGGGCGAAGGGGGAAAAAACTGTTTTTT. This gives the protein CASSETGGRRGKKLFF. The chain uses TRBV6-1 and TRBJ1-4, with D perhaps matching TRBD1 (6 bases). With 2 bases removed from V and 9 bases from J, the gap between germline ends came to 19 bases. Per the germline V gene, CDR1 is MNHNS and CDR2 is SASEGT. This CDR3 has 16 residues.

This CDR3 is CASSKRQGAQRDTQYF. The CDR3, as DNA: TGTGCCAGCAGCAAAAGACAGGGGGCGCAGAGAGATACGCAGTATTTT. The chain combines TRBV3-1 (or the pseudogene TRBV3-2) with TRBJ2-3; the match to TRBD1 covers 10 bases. Germline-derived CDR1 and CDR2 are LGHDT and YNNKEL (reference sequence). The V and J ends lost 5 bases and 5 bases, in that order; junction bases with no gene match: 10. The CDR3 totals 16 residues.

In its sample, this clone was seen a few times. The chain carries TRBV3-1 (or the pseudogene TRBV3-2) and TRBJ2-1, with unresolved D. The V end was cut by 1 base, the J end by 7 bases, with 5 bases between. Germline CDR1 reads LGHDT; CDR2 reads YNNKEL (reference sequence). CDR3 length equals 12 residues. CDR3 nucleotides: TGTGCCAGCAGCCAAGTTTTAAATGAGCAGTTCTTC. Amino acid sequence: CASSQVLNEQFF.

The rearrangement links TRBV6-5 to TRBJ2-4; 9 nucleotides line up with TRBD1. The CDR3 runs to 13 residues. The V gene's germline CDR1 is MNHEY and CDR2 SVGAGI. V was clipped by 4 bases and J by 6 bases; unmatched bases: 1. The CDR3 DNA follows: TGTGCCAGCAGTTGGGACAGGGCAAACATTCAGTACTTC. Translated, it gives CASSWDRANIQYF.

This rearrangement joins TRBV6-6 to TRBJ2-3; 9 nucleotides line up with TRBD1. Germline trimming cut 10 bases from V and 4 bases from J; bases unmatched to any gene: 3. Germline V gives CDR1 MNHNY, CDR2 SVGAGI (reference sequence). The CDR3 runs 12 residues. CDR3 bases: TGTGCCACGGGACAGGGCTCAGATACGCAGTATTTT. Translation: CATGQGSDTQYF.

The chain combines TRBV5-4 with TRBJ1-6; no clear D. The germline CDR1 and CDR2 sequences are SGHNT and YYREEE (reference sequence). V lost 2 bases and J 7 bases, leaving 10 bases between the germline ends. The CDR3 contains 14 residues. The CDR3 is CASSLTVINSPLHF. DNA for the CDR3: TGTGCCAGCAGCTTAACGGTGATAAATTCACCCCTCCACTTT.

As to this clone: Other DNA sequences in the same sample also yield this CDR3. The chain carries TRBV6-5 and TRBJ2-3; maybe TRBD1 (6 bases). With 1 base removed from V and 0 bases from J, the gap between germline ends came to 8 bases. CDR1 is MNHEY, CDR2 SVGAGI, per germline. The CDR3 has 15 residues. CDR3 DNA: TGTGCCAGCAGTTACTTGGGACAAAGCACAGATACGCAGTATTTT. Protein: CASSYLGQSTDTQYF.

The rearrangement links TRBV14 to TRBJ1-1, with TRBD1 matching over 9 bases. The ends lost 3 bases at V and 3 bases at J; junction bases unmatched: 8. Germline V lookup: CDR1 SGHDN, CDR2 FVKESK. This CDR3 comprises 16 residues. The CDR3 loop is CASSQYRGRGDTEAFF. The CDR3 DNA is TGTGCCAGCAGCCAGTACAGGGGGCGGGGGGACACTGAAGCTTTCTTT.

The genes are TRBV6-6 and TRBJ2-7, with D perhaps matching TRBD1 (6 bases). The CDR3 extends over 14 amino acids. Germline lookup yields CDR1 MNHNY and CDR2 SVGAGI (reference sequence). V was pared by 0 bases and J by 1 base, with 7 bases between. In DNA, the CDR3 is TGTGCCAGCAGTTACTCCCAGGGGTCCTACGAGCAGTACGTC. This codes for CASSYSQGSYEQYV.

The V call is TRBV11-2, the J call TRBJ2-1, with 9 nucleotides matching TRBD1. With V trimmed by 5 bases and J by 9 bases, 11 bases remained unmatched. The V gene's germline CDR1 is SGHAT and CDR2 FQNNGV. The CDR3 is 15 amino acids. The CDR3 here is CASSPPGTGLGEQFF. The CDR3 nucleotides are TGTGCCAGCAGCCCTCCCGGGACAGGGCTGGGTGAGCAGTTCTTC.

This clone was seen more than once but under ten times. The chain couples TRBV11-2 to TRBJ2-6; TRBD1 agrees at 8 bases. From germline, CDR1 is SGHAT and CDR2 FQNNGV. The CDR3 sequence is 16 residues long. V was clipped by 5 bases and J by 9 bases; unmatched bases: 12. CDR3 bases: TGTGCCAGCAGCCTACTCCTAGGACAGGGCGACAACGTCCTGACTTTC. Amino acids: CASSLLLGQGDNVLTF.